These T cell receptor beta chains were read from a single sample in a study of OX40 agonist ivuxolimab in advanced cancers. The data were produced by immunoSEQ multiplex PCR, yet TCRdb's version contains in-frame clones alone and is incomplete. The sample contains fewer than 950 clones, over 75% of which appear only once. This specimen was acquired in a trial of the OX40 agonist ivuxolimab. These receptor sequences come from an adult with an advanced solid tumor such as melanoma, head and neck, liver or kidney cancer. The CDR3 runs from the conserved cysteine through the conserved F or W. The order of the fields is clone size, V gene, D gene, J gene, CDR3 protein, CDR3 DNA. D genes are given only for firm matches. The listing skips clone size in some rows; elsewhere it reads once, few, many or a size class.

abundance: -; v_gene: TRBV6-8; d_gene: -; j_gene: TRBJ2-1; CDR3aa: CASSLLDRKYNEQFF; CDR3nt: TGTGCCAGCAGCCTCCTAGACAGGAAATACAATGAGCAGTTCTTC
abundance: -; v_gene: TRBV6-8; d_gene: -; j_gene: TRBJ2-2; CDR3aa: CASSYSQGFQNTGELFF; CDR3nt: TGTGCCAGCAGTTACTCGCAAGGGTTCCAAAACACCGGGGAGCTGTTTTTT
abundance: once; v_gene: TRBV28; d_gene: -; j_gene: TRBJ2-7; CDR3aa: CASSSPGVRYEQYF; CDR3nt: TGTGCCAGCAGTTCCCCAGGGGTTCGCTACGAGCAGTACTTC
abundance: -; v_gene: TRBV7-1; d_gene: -; j_gene: TRBJ1-2; CDR3aa: CASSLLDRPYGYTF; CDR3nt: TGTGCCAGCAGCTTATTGGATAGGCCCTATGGCTACACCTTC
abundance: -; v_gene: TRBV5-1; d_gene: -; j_gene: TRBJ1-3; CDR3aa: CASSSEIGGSGNTIYF; CDR3nt: TGCGCCAGCAGCTCGGAAATCGGGGGATCTGGAAACACCATATATTTT
abundance: -; v_gene: TRBV18; d_gene: TRBD1; j_gene: TRBJ2-7; CDR3aa: CASSPGTGLYEQYF; CDR3nt: TGTGCCAGCTCGCCCGGGACAGGTCTCTACGAGCAGTACTTC
abundance: -; v_gene: TRBV11-3; d_gene: -; j_gene: TRBJ2-1; CDR3aa: CASSLALFVKDNEQFF; CDR3nt: TGTGCCAGCAGCTTGGCTCTCTTTGTAAAGGACAATGAGCAGTTCTTC
abundance: large; v_gene: TRBV6-8; d_gene: -; j_gene: TRBJ1-3; CDR3aa: CASTPTGGSSGNTIYF; CDR3nt: TGTGCCAGCACCCCTACGGGAGGTTCCTCTGGAAACACCATATATTTT
abundance: -; v_gene: TRBV6-8; d_gene: -; j_gene: TRBJ1-1; CDR3aa: CASSVLWTGNTEAFF; CDR3nt: TGTGCCAGCAGCGTACTTTGGACGGGGAACACTGAAGCTTTCTTT
abundance: -; v_gene: TRBV18; d_gene: -; j_gene: TRBJ2-1; CDR3aa: CASSPQGYSYNEQFF; CDR3nt: TGTGCCAGCTCACCCCAGGGTTACTCCTACAATGAGCAGTTCTTC
abundance: -; v_gene: TRBV29-1; d_gene: -; j_gene: TRBJ2-5; CDR3aa: CSFFSPSKETQYF; CDR3nt: TGCAGCTTCTTTTCACCCTCAAAAGAGACCCAGTACTTC
abundance: -; v_gene: TRBV11-3; d_gene: -; j_gene: TRBJ1-4; CDR3aa: CASSLFLGPPEKLFF; CDR3nt: TGTGCCAGCAGCTTATTCCTGGGGCCACCCGAAAAACTGTTTTTT
abundance: -; v_gene: TRBV28; d_gene: -; j_gene: TRBJ1-1; CDR3aa: CASSFARDTEAFF; CDR3nt: TGTGCCAGCAGTTTCGCTAGGGACACTGAAGCTTTCTTT
abundance: -; v_gene: TRBV28; d_gene: -; j_gene: TRBJ1-1; CDR3aa: CASRSIMNTEAFF; CDR3nt: TGTGCCAGCAGAAGTATTATGAACACTGAAGCTTTCTTT
abundance: -; v_gene: TRBV23-1; d_gene: -; j_gene: TRBJ1-2; CDR3aa: CASSPDHFYGYTF; CDR3nt: TGCGCCAGCAGCCCCGACCACTTCTATGGCTACACCTTC
abundance: -; v_gene: TRBV1; d_gene: -; j_gene: TRBJ2-7; CDR3aa: CTSSPKGAGEIEQYF; CDR3nt: TGCACCAGCAGCCCCAAGGGGGCGGGGGAGATCGAGCAGTACTTC